Listed below are T cell receptor beta chains from one sample, sequenced in a study of cytomegalovirus exposure and HLA in healthy donors. Clones were sequenced by immunoSEQ multiplex PCR, and TCRdb holds only the in-frame ones, with some missing. In the table there are roughly 48,000 clones, approximately 88% of which are singletons. Sequencing was performed on PBMCs. Receptors originate from a woman in her thirties in good health and CMV-seronegative. The CDR3 runs from the conserved cysteine through the conserved F or W. Each record gives: V gene, clone size, J gene, D gene, CDR3 protein, CDR3 DNA. D genes are given only for firm matches. A clone size is listed for some rows: how often the clone was seen (once, few, many), or a class if it is expanded.

>TRBV6-1|NA|TRBJ2-7|TRBD1
CASSGLQRRAQGRYEQYF
TGTGCCAGCAGTGGGTTGCAGCGAAGGGCACAGGGGCGCTACGAGCAGTACTTC
>TRBV11-2|NA|TRBJ2-1|TRBD2
CASSFGLAGANEQFF
TGTGCCAGCAGCTTTGGACTAGCGGGGGCCAATGAGCAGTTCTTC
>TRBV28|NA|TRBJ1-5|NA
CASRPWDIFTNQPQHF
TGTGCCAGCAGACCCTGGGACATTTTTACCAATCAGCCCCAGCATTTT
>TRBV5-6|NA|TRBJ2-5|TRBD1
CASSRRQGSVETQYF
TGTGCCAGCAGCCGCCGACAGGGGTCGGTCGAGACCCAGTACTTC
>TRBV5-1|NA|TRBJ2-1|TRBD1
CASSLRDRGASVRNEQFF
TGCGCCAGCAGCTTGCGGGACAGGGGAGCTAGCGTCAGGAATGAGCAGTTCTTC
>TRBV5-4|NA|TRBJ1-2|NA
CASSWGSGRGYTF
TGTGCCAGCAGTTGGGGCTCCGGTAGGGGCTACACCTTC
>TRBV2|medium-sized|TRBJ2-1|TRBD1
CASSEVTGTANNEQFF
TGTGCCAGCAGTGAAGTAACCGGGACAGCCAACAATGAGCAGTTCTTC
>TRBV30|NA|TRBJ1-3|NA
CAWSVSQRSWGNTIYF
TGTGCCTGGAGCGTATCACAACGGAGCTGGGGAAACACCATATATTTT
>TRBV9|NA|TRBJ1-1|TRBD1
CASGGTVNTEAFF
TGTGCCAGCGGGGGGACAGTAAACACTGAAGCTTTCTTT
>TRBV5-1|NA|TRBJ1-1|NA
CASSLETGRSEAFF
TGCGCCAGCAGCTTGGAAACAGGGCGGTCTGAAGCTTTCTTT
>TRBV6-5|NA|TRBJ2-7|NA
CASTLDPLRDEQYF
TGTGCCAGCACCCTGGACCCCCTGAGGGACGAGCAGTACTTC
>TRBV27|NA|TRBJ1-2|TRBD1
CASRPRDRANYGYTF
TGTGCCAGCAGACCCCGGGACAGGGCTAACTATGGCTACACCTTC
>TRBV6-5|NA|TRBJ2-7|NA
CASSYSGVHSYEQYF
TGTGCCAGCAGTTACTCAGGGGTCCACTCCTACGAGCAGTACTTC
>TRBV4-1|few|TRBJ1-2|NA
CASSHMAGGYGYTF
TGCGCCAGCAGCCACATGGCGGGTGGGTATGGCTACACCTTC
>TRBV2|NA|TRBJ2-2|TRBD2
CASSEDSGTGELFF
TGTGCCAGCAGTGAAGATAGCGGGACTGGGGAGCTGTTTTTT
>TRBV27|NA|TRBJ2-1|NA
CASSLSWIGSREQFF
TGTGCCAGCAGTTTATCCTGGATAGGGAGTCGAGAGCAGTTCTTC
>TRBV27|NA|TRBJ2-7|NA
CASHGMGALSYEQYF
TGTGCCAGCCACGGTATGGGGGCCCTTTCCTACGAGCAGTACTTC
>TRBV19|NA|TRBJ1-2|TRBD1
CASGDRTSNYGYTF
TGTGCCAGTGGGGACAGAACATCTAACTATGGCTACACCTTC
>TRBV6-5|NA|TRBJ2-5|TRBD1
CASTRTGGFGETQYF
TGTGCCAGCACTCGGACAGGGGGATTTGGAGAGACCCAGTACTTC
>TRBV5-1|NA|TRBJ1-2|TRBD1
CASGQGLLYGYTF
TGCGCCAGCGGACAGGGGCTCCTCTATGGCTACACCTTC
>TRBV5-1|NA|TRBJ1-4|NA
CASSFQDEKLFF
TGCGCCAGCAGCTTTCAGGATGAAAAACTGTTTTTT
>TRBV27|NA|TRBJ2-5|NA
CASSLSASQETQYF
TGTGCCAGCAGTTTATCGGCCAGCCAAGAGACCCAGTACTTC
>TRBV6-5|once|TRBJ2-7|NA
CASSYSSIAAYEQYF
TGTGCCAGCAGTTACTCCTCCATAGCGGCCTACGAGCAGTACTTC
>TRBV5-5|NA|TRBJ1-1|NA
CASSNRVWTEAFF
TGTGCCAGCAGCAACAGGGTGTGGACTGAAGCTTTCTTT
>TRBV4-3|NA|TRBJ1-1|TRBD1
CASSQHRGIGTEAFF
TGCGCCAGCAGCCAGCACAGGGGGATAGGCACTGAAGCTTTCTTT
>TRBV5-1|NA|TRBJ1-4|NA
CASSLVSNEKLFF
TGCGCCAGCAGCTTGGTTTCAAATGAAAAACTGTTTTTT
>TRBV29-1|NA|TRBJ2-7|TRBD1
CSVFGAGQGALRAYEQYF
TGCAGCGTCTTCGGGGCGGGACAGGGGGCCCTCAGAGCCTACGAGCAGTACTTC
>TRBV2|NA|TRBJ1-1|TRBD1
CASSPGQMNTEAFF
TGTGCCAGCAGCCCGGGACAGATGAACACTGAAGCTTTCTTT